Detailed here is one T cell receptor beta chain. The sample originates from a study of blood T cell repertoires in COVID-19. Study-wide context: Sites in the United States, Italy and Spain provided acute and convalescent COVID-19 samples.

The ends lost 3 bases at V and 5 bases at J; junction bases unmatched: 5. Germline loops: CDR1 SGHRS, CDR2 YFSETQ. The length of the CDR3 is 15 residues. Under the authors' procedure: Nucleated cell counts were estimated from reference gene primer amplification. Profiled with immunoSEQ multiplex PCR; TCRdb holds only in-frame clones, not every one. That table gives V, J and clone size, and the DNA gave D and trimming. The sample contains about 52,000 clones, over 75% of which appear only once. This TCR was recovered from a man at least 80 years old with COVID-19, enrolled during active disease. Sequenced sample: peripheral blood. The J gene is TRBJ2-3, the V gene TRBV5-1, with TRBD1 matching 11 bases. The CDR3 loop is CASSSGTGGGDTQYF. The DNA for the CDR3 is TGCGCCAGCAGCTCCGGGACAGGGGGTGGAGATACGCAGTATTTT.